The 31 T cell receptor beta chains presented below share a single source sample, sequenced in a study of cytomegalovirus exposure and HLA in healthy donors. The PCR ran on 60 Vbeta and 13 Jbeta primers. Clones were sequenced by immunoSEQ multiplex PCR, and TCRdb holds only the in-frame ones, with some missing. The sample carries about 190,000 clones, around 82% recorded once. The source material was PBMCs. These receptors all come from a man aged 35 to 55 in good health and CMV-seropositive.

V usage is TRBV29-1 and J usage is TRBJ1-2; D uncertain. Deletions cut 6 bases from V and 0 bases from J, with 5 bases between. The CDR3 has 11 residues. The germline gives CDR1 SQVTM, CDR2 ANQGSEA. The CDR3 is CSVQANYGYTF. CDR3 coding DNA: TGCAGCGTCCAGGCTAACTATGGCTACACCTTC.

V gene TRBV10-3 combines with J gene TRBJ2-7; 11 nucleotides match TRBD2. CDR3 length: 15 amino acids. The germline CDR1 and CDR2 sequences are ENHRY and SYGVKD. Unmatched junction bases numbered 13, after V lost 9 bases and J lost 6 bases. CDR3 bases: TGTGCCATTACCCCTGTAGCGGGAGGGGATGGCGAGCAGTACTTC. Its protein product is CAITPVAGGDGEQYF.

The chain links TRBV18 to TRBJ1-5; the D is unclear. V lost 5 bases to trimming and J lost 9 bases, with 11 bases between them. CDR3 size: 12 residues. Germline assignment: CDR1 KGHSH and CDR2 LQKENI. The CDR3 spells CASSYPRGPQHF. CDR3 DNA: TGTGCCAGCTCATACCCACGGGGGCCCCAGCATTTT.

In DNA form, the CDR3 reads TGTGCCAGCACCCTGAATGGGGGGGAGGAGACCCAGTACTTC. Protein product: CASTLNGGEETQYF. This chain connects TRBV2 to TRBJ2-5; 7 bases are a match to TRBD2. V was clipped by 7 bases and J by 5 bases; unmatched bases: 10. CDR3 length: 14 amino acids. CDR1 SNHLY and CDR2 FYNNEI come from the germline V gene.

The chain recombines TRBV5-4 with TRBJ2-7; 7 nucleotides align to TRBD2. The germline V gene encodes CDR1 SGHNT and CDR2 YYREEE (reference sequence). Unmatched junction bases numbered 3, after V lost 2 bases and J lost 7 bases. This CDR3 has 12 residues. CDR3 DNA sequence: TGTGCCAGCAGCTTCCCAGCGGGGGAGCAGTACTTC. It yields the protein CASSFPAGEQYF. The whole variable domain, filled in from reference TRBV5-4 and TRBJ2-7, reads ETGVTQSPTHLIKTRGQQVTLRCSSQSGHNTVSWYQQALGQGPQFIFQYYREEENGRGNFPPRFSGLQFPNYSSELNVNALELDDSALYLCASSFPAGEQYFGPGTRLTVT.

The chain combines TRBV6-1 with TRBJ1-5; D uncertain. V shed 1 base and J shed 1 base, with 5 bases lying between them. Germline CDR1 MNHNS, CDR2 SASEGT. This CDR3 is built from 14 residues. DNA for the CDR3: TGTGCCAGCAGTGAAGGTCTAAGCAATCAGCCCCAGCATTTT. Translation gives CASSEGLSNQPQHF.

J is TRBJ2-1 and V is TRBV4-1; 10 nucleotides match TRBD1. The CDR3 spans 15 residues. Germline trimming cut 0 bases from V and 7 bases from J; bases unmatched to any gene: 3. Germline V gene data show CDR1 as MGHRA and CDR2 as YSYEKL. The CDR3 DNA is TGCGCCAGCAGCCAAGAAGGGACAGGGGAAAATGAGCAGTTCTTC. It yields the protein CASSQEGTGENEQFF.

This chain connects TRBV7-8 to TRBJ2-4; the D gene is possibly TRBD2 (6 bases). Trimming cost V 5 bases and J 6 bases, with 17 bases left between them. Germline V gene lookup returns CDR1 SGHVS and CDR2 FQNEAQ. There are 15 residues in the CDR3. The CDR3 region has the DNA TGTGCCAGCAGCACCCGGGAGCGTTCAGGAAACATTCAGTACTTC. Residues: CASSTRERSGNIQYF.

The genes are TRBV29-1 and TRBJ1-1, with D uncertain. CDR1 is SQVTM and CDR2 is ANQGSEA in the germline V gene. V lost 7 bases to trimming and J lost 1 base, with 10 bases between them. CDR3 length: 12 residues. As DNA, the CDR3 is TGCAGCGGCAACGAGAAGAACACTGAAGCTTTCTTT. Its translation is CSGNEKNTEAFF.

The chain links TRBV28 to TRBJ2-7; tentative D call: TRBD1 (5 bases). CDR3 length equals 13 residues. The V gene lost 6 bases and the J gene lost 4 bases, with 13 bases spanning the gap. Germline V gene data show CDR1 as MDHEN and CDR2 as SYDVKM. The CDR3 bases are TGTGCCAGCAGAATAAATCAGGGTTACGAGCAGTACTTC. Its protein product is CASRINQGYEQYF. The complete variable domain, with remaining parts taken from reference TRBV28 and TRBJ2-7, reads DVKVTQSSRYLVKRTGEKVFLECVQDMDHENMFWYRQDPGLGLRLIYFSYDVKMKEKGDIPEGYSVSREKKERFSLILESASTNQTSMYLCASRINQGYEQYFGPGTRLTVT.

The chain recombines TRBV15 with TRBJ2-1; 7 bases map to TRBD2. The CDR3 has 16 residues. Germline V lookup: CDR1 LNHNV, CDR2 YYDKDF (reference sequence). V gave up 5 bases and J gave up 6 bases; unmatched junction bases: 13. CDR3 nucleotides: TGTGCCACCAGCTCCCCGCGCGGGAGTGCTACCAATGAGCAGTTCTTC. This codes for CATSSPRGSATNEQFF.

Notes on this clone: Sequence at one end of the junction differs from germline and may be a read error. The chain couples TRBV5-1 to TRBJ2-7, with 9 bases that match TRBD1. Germline V gene data show CDR1 as SGHRS and CDR2 as YFSETQ. There are 15 residues in the CDR3. The CDR3 reads CASSLGTGVNYGQYF. The CDR3 DNA reads TGCGCCAGCAGCTTGGGGACAGGGGTGAATTACGGGCAGTACTTC.

The chain combines TRBV2 with TRBJ2-3, with D tentatively TRBD1 (6 bases). V was pared by 5 bases and J by 4 bases, with 7 bases between. The CDR3 is made up of 12 amino acids. Per germline, CDR1 SNHLY and CDR2 FYNNEI. In DNA, the CDR3 is TGTGCCAGCAGTCGACAGGCAGATACGCAGTATTTT. Its protein product is CASSRQADTQYF.

V gene TRBV4-2 combines with J gene TRBJ1-1; unclear D gene. The CDR3 has 13 residues. Per the germline V gene, CDR1 is LGHNA and CDR2 is YNFKEQ. V lost 1 base and J lost 1, with 4 bases in between. CDR3 amino acids: CASSQGGNTEAFF. The CDR3 DNA is TGTGCCAGCAGCCAAGGAGGGAACACTGAAGCTTTCTTT.

The J gene is TRBJ1-5, the V gene TRBV6-1, with 9 nucleotides matching TRBD1. This CDR3 is built from 17 residues. Germline lookup yields CDR1 MNHNS and CDR2 SASEGT. V trimming: 4 bases; J trimming: 5 bases; junction bases outside the gene matches: 12. The CDR3 loop is CASSGGTGIEGDQPQHF. CDR3 DNA: TGTGCCAGCAGTGGCGGGACAGGGATTGAAGGGGATCAGCCCCAGCATTTT.

Comment on this clone: One end of the junction does not line up with germline, which may come from a read error. The CDR3 bases are TGTGCTAGCAGCTTAGGGATAGCGGGAGTCGGCGAGCAGTACTTC. Encoded protein: CASSLGIAGVGEQYF. The chain recombines TRBV7-7 with TRBJ2-7; 9 bases line up with TRBD2. Germline V gene sequence: CDR1 SSHAT, CDR2 FNYEAQ (reference sequence). The CDR3 loop spans 15 amino acids.

The chain employs TRBV9 and TRBJ2-2, with TRBD2 as a possible D gene (5 bases). CDR1 and CDR2 (germline): SGDLS, YYNGEE. The CDR3 contains 14 residues. V lost 2 bases to trimming and J lost 6 bases, with 11 bases between them. The CDR3, as DNA: TGTGCCAGCAGCGTTCAGAGGGTCTCCGGGGAGCTGTTTTTT. This translates into CASSVQRVSGELFF.

The V gene is TRBV29-1, the J gene TRBJ1-1; 7 positions match TRBD1. Germline CDR1 SQVTM, CDR2 ANQGSEA. CDR3 length equals 13 residues. J gave up 1 base and V 5 bases, and 4 bases lay outside the gene matches. CDR3 DNA: TGCAGCGTTCACCAGGGGGGGAACACTGAAGCTTTCTTT. Translation gives CSVHQGGNTEAFF.

The chain recombines TRBV7-9 with TRBJ2-5, with D maybe TRBD2 (6 bases). Germline lookup yields CDR1 SEHNR and CDR2 FQNEAQ (reference sequence). Trimming pared 1 base from V and 5 bases from J, leaving 26 bases between. The CDR3 is 19 residues long. The CDR3: CASSLERSRRGEDGETQYF. The CDR3 nucleotides are TGTGCCAGCAGCTTAGAGAGATCTCGGAGAGGGGAGGACGGGGAGACCCAGTACTTC.

The rearrangement joins TRBV11-1 to TRBJ2-3, with 7 bases that match TRBD1. CDR1 and CDR2 from the germline V gene are SGHAT and FQDESV (reference sequence). J gave up 4 bases and V 0 bases, and 10 bases lay outside the gene matches. This CDR3 spans 17 amino acids. DNA of the CDR3: TGTGCCAGCAGCTTAGCGAGGGGGCAGGCCGACGCAGATACGCAGTATTTT. Residues: CASSLARGQADADTQYF. Variable domain in full (rest from reference TRBV11-1 and TRBJ2-3): EAEVAQSPRYKITEKSQAVAFWCDPISGHATLYWYRQILGQGPELLVQFQDESVVDDSQLPKDRFSAERLKGVDSTLKIQPAELGDSAMYLCASSLARGQADADTQYFGPGTRLTVL.

This clone was counted only a few times. CDR3 coding DNA: TGTGTTAGCAAGCAGAAGCCGGCATACGAGCAGTACTTC. Translation: CVSKQKPAYEQYF. The chain links TRBV7-8 to TRBJ2-7, with no clear D. CDR1 SGHVS and CDR2 FQNEAQ come from the germline V gene. The CDR3 spans 13 residues.

This chain joins TRBV11-2 and TRBJ2-1, with TRBD2 as a possible D gene (6 bases). The V end was cut by 7 bases, the J end by 8 bases, with 21 bases between. The CDR3 is 15 amino acids. Germline V gene data show CDR1 as SGHAT and CDR2 as FQNNGV. CDR3 DNA: TGTGCCAGCACGGGGGTTGGCAGGGCCTTTGATGAGCAGTTCTTC. Amino acid sequence: CASTGVGRAFDEQFF.

The rearrangement links TRBV28 to TRBJ2-7, with a possible D match to TRBD2 (6 bases). Between the trimmed V and J ends, which lost 2 bases and 0 bases, there was a span of 11 bases. CDR1 is MDHEN and CDR2 is SYDVKM in the germline V gene. The CDR3 is made up of 15 amino acids. CDR3: CASSLTPGSSYEQYF. In nucleotides, the CDR3 is TGTGCCAGCAGTTTAACGCCCGGGAGCTCCTACGAGCAGTACTTC.

The chain couples TRBV6-1 to TRBJ2-7; D may be TRBD2 (5 bases). The V gene's germline CDR1 is MNHNS and CDR2 SASEGT. The CDR3 has 16 amino acids. V was clipped by 0 bases and J by 3 bases, with 15 bases between them. Here the CDR3 DNA reads TGTGCCAGCAGTGAAGCGGGAGTGTATGGTGGCTACGAGCAGTACTTC. Protein: CASSEAGVYGGYEQYF.

This chain uses TRBV6-5 with TRBJ2-2, with D possibly being TRBD2 (5 bases). Germline values: CDR1 MNHEY, CDR2 SVGAGI. This CDR3 has 11 amino acids. The V and J ends lost 8 bases and 8 bases respectively, with 9 bases between them. CDR3 protein: CASRRGGELFF. In DNA, the CDR3 is TGTGCCAGCCGACGAGGGGGGGAGCTGTTTTTT.

J is TRBJ2-7 and V is TRBV18; TRBD2 aligns across 11 bases. CDR3 length: 15 residues. V lost 6 bases to trimming and J lost 4 bases; unmatched junction nucleotides: 8. CDR1 is KGHSH, CDR2 LQKENI, per germline. CDR3 bases: TGTGCCAGCTCCGTAACCGGGACTAGCGGATACGAGCAGTACTTC. Protein sequence: CASSVTGTSGYEQYF. The complete variable domain, with remaining parts taken from reference TRBV18 and TRBJ2-7, reads NAGVMQNPRHLVRRRGQEARLRCSPMKGHSHVYWYRQLPEEGLKFMVYLQKENIIDESGMPKERFSAEFPKEGPSILRIQQVVRGDSAAYFCASSVTGTSGYEQYFGPGTRLTVT.

The chain joins TRBV5-1 to TRBJ2-7; 7 bases line up with TRBD1. CDR3 length: 16 residues. The ends lost 2 bases at V and 1 base at J; junction bases unmatched: 9. CDR1 is SGHRS and CDR2 is YFSETQ in the germline V gene. CDR3 nucleotides: TGCGCCAGCAGCTTTATTACAGGGGTCGCTTCCTACGAGCAGTACTTC. Its protein is CASSFITGVASYEQYF.

The V and J genes are TRBV27 and TRBJ2-5; no reliable D call. The DNA end is a closer match to TRBJ2-7, so the J assignment may be wrong. This CDR3 contains 13 residues. CDR1 and CDR2 (germline): MNHEY, SMNVEV (reference sequence). Here the CDR3 reads CASSPNLPYEQYF. CDR3 sequence (DNA): TGTGCCAGCAGTCCCAATCTACCGTACGAGCAGTACTTC.

This chain joins TRBV18 and TRBJ1-4, with 9 bases fitting TRBD1. In germline, CDR1 is KGHSH, CDR2 LQKENI. This CDR3 is built from 14 residues. The junction had 1 base not matched to a gene; V was cut back by 0 bases and J by 8 bases. The CDR3 region has the DNA TGTGCCAGCTCACCACCAGGGACAGGGGAAAAACTGTTTTTT. It encodes CASSPPGTGEKLFF.

The rearrangement uses TRBV30 and TRBJ1-1; 7 bases are a match to TRBD1. CDR1 is GTSNPN, CDR2 SVGIG, per germline (reference sequence). The CDR3 covers 12 residues. J lost 4 bases, V lost 7 bases, and 6 bases had no gene match. The CDR3 nucleotides read TGTGCCTATACAGGGGTCGGCACTGAAGCTTTCTTT. It translates to CAYTGVGTEAFF.

This chain uses TRBV27 with TRBJ2-1; 8 bases are a match to TRBD2. There are 13 residues in the CDR3. Germline V CDR1 and CDR2: MNHEY, SMNVEV (reference sequence). The V and J ends lost 6 bases and 9 bases, in that order; junction bases with no gene match: 7. The CDR3 DNA is TGTGCCAGCAGGCCCGGGACTAGGGGTGAGCAGTTCTTC. The encoded protein is CASRPGTRGEQFF.